Each of the 23 T cell receptor beta chains below was sequenced from the same sample in a study of blood T cells in healthy people across ages. A second roughly 7 to 12 cycle PCR used barcoded and J-beta primers. TCRdb reanalysed the 5' RACE reads using MiXCR and keeps one entry per CDR3 protein. The data show hundreds of thousands of distinct CDR3 sequences, with around 24% seen just once and around 10% held by the top ten. This sample also belongs to another study, concerning T cells of mothers and their children.

The specimen was blood. Every receptor here comes from a boy aged 5-17 years in good health.

The gene calls are TRBV3-1 and TRBJ2-3, with 11 bases that match TRBD2. The CDR3 sequence is 17 residues long. The germline V gene has CDR1 LGHDT and CDR2 YNNKEL (reference sequence). Unmatched junction bases numbered 8, after V lost 0 bases and J lost 6 bases. The CDR3 region is CASSQDYLAGGRDTQYF. The DNA of the CDR3 is TGTGCCAGCAGCCAAGATTATTTAGCGGGGGGGCGGGATACGCAGTATTTT.

V and J are TRBV20-1 and TRBJ2-1; the D gene is possibly TRBD2 (7 bases). The CDR3 consists of 17 residues. The V gene's germline CDR1 is DFQATT and CDR2 SNEGSKA (reference sequence). V was clipped by 0 bases and J by 3 bases, with 18 bases between them. As DNA, the CDR3 is TGCAGTGCTAGAGATCCATTCGGGGGGCCCCTCTACAATGAGCAGTTCTTC. It translates to CSARDPFGGPLYNEQFF.

This chain connects TRBV28 to TRBJ2-5, with a weak D call TRBD2 (6 bases). The tail of the sequence fits TRBJ2-7 better, so the J call may be wrong. Germline lookup yields CDR1 MDHEN and CDR2 SYDVKM. The CDR3 loop spans 13 amino acids. The CDR3 here is CASSLNGGSEQYF. The CDR3 nucleotides read TGTGCCAGCAGTTTGAACGGGGGAAGCGAGCAGTACTTC.

The rearrangement links TRBV7-9 to TRBJ2-5; tentatively, D is TRBD1 (5 bases). V was clipped by 2 bases and J by 1 base, with 8 bases between them. The CDR3 length is 14 residues. Germline CDR1 SEHNR, CDR2 FQNEAQ (reference sequence). The DNA for the CDR3 is TGTGCCAGCAGCTTATCAGGGTTCCAAGAGACCCAGTACTTC. Encoded protein: CASSLSGFQETQYF.

As to this clonotype: Its ends do not fully match the called genes, so a read error is possible. The V and J genes are TRBV19 and TRBJ2-7; D ambiguous. From germline, CDR1 is LNHDA and CDR2 SQIVND (reference sequence). The CDR3 has 14 residues. The CDR3 bases are TGTGCCAGTAGTAAGGACCCCAGCTCCCACGAGCAGTACTTC. As protein: CASSKDPSSHEQYF.

The chain has TRBV19 and TRBJ1-4; a possible D gene is TRBD1 (6 bases). The V end lost 10 bases, the J end lost 5 bases, and 20 bases lay between the germline ends. Germline V lookup: CDR1 LNHDA, CDR2 SQIVND (reference sequence). CDR3 length: 15 residues. This chain's CDR3 is CATRRSGTSNEKLFF. CDR3 nucleotides: TGTGCCACCAGAAGGAGCGGGACATCGAATGAAAAACTGTTTTTT.

This clonotype was seen a handful of times. The chain joins TRBV14 to TRBJ1-1; D possibly corresponds to TRBD1 (5 bases). The germline V gene has CDR1 SGHDN and CDR2 FVKESK. V lost 0 bases, J lost 1 base, and 9 bases lay in between. CDR3 length: 15 amino acids. As DNA, the CDR3 is TGTGCCAGCAGCCAAGATCGGGGGAGGAACACTGAAGCTTTCTTT. It yields the protein CASSQDRGRNTEAFF.

This clonotype was recorded at least ten times. The chain links TRBV5-8 to TRBJ2-5; D gene unclear. The CDR3 spans 15 residues. The V gene lost 0 bases and the J gene lost 5 bases, with 14 bases spanning the gap. Germline V lookup: CDR1 SGHTS, CDR2 YDEGEE. The CDR3 DNA reads TGTGCCAGCAGCTTGGCCGGGCTAGGGTCGGAGACCCAGTACTTC. As protein: CASSLAGLGSETQYF.

This clonotype was seen only a few times. CDR3 region: CSVRDGESRLFF. The CDR3 DNA sequence: TGCAGCGTTCGGGACGGAGAATCGAGGCTGTTTTTT. The V call is TRBV29-1, the J call TRBJ1-4; a weak D match, TRBD1 (5 bases). The CDR3 is 12 residues long. Trimming shortened V by 5 bases and J by 14 bases, and 18 bases separated the two germline ends. Germline V lookup: CDR1 SQVTM, CDR2 ANQGSEA.

This clonotype appeared many times. The chain employs TRBV6-2 or TRBV6-3 and TRBJ2-5; the D gene is possibly TRBD2 (5 bases). V was pared by 6 bases and J by 1 base, with 15 bases between. The germline CDR1 and CDR2 sequences are MNHEY and SVGEGT. This CDR3 has 15 residues. The CDR3 reads CASSIKLDGQETQYF. DNA for the CDR3: TGTGCCAGCAGCATTAAACTAGACGGCCAAGAGACCCAGTACTTC.

This chain uses TRBV20-1 with TRBJ2-1, with 10 bases fitting TRBD2. The closer fit of TRBJ2-5 to the DNA end suggests the J call may be wrong. Germline V gene sequence: CDR1 DFQATT, CDR2 SNEGSKA (reference sequence). The CDR3 sequence is 17 residues long. CDR3 sequence (DNA): TGCAGTGCTAGAGATCCCGGACTAGCGGTTTTCCGGAAGACCCAGTACTTC. Its translation is CSARDPGLAVFRKTQYF.

To note about this clonotype: Compared with germline, one end of the junction differs, possibly owing to a read error. V usage is TRBV20-1 and J usage is TRBJ2-2, with a tentative D call TRBD2 (6 bases). Looked up from germline, CDR1 is DFQATT and CDR2 is SNEGSKA (reference sequence). CDR3 length: 15 residues. CDR3 in DNA: TGCAGTGCTAGAGGATTATGGGGGAGCACCGGGGGGCTGTTTTTT. Translated: CSARGLWGSTGGLFF.

This clonotype was observed a few times. The rearrangement uses TRBV7-2 and TRBJ2-1; D is ambiguous. Deletions cut 5 bases from V and 11 bases from J, with 10 bases between. Germline V gene data show CDR1 as SGHTA and CDR2 as FQGNSA. The CDR3 has 11 residues. The CDR3 nucleotides read TGTGCCAGCAGCCCTCTCCGGCAGCAGTTCTTC. As protein: CASSPLRQQFF.

Comments on this clonotype: In this CDR3 the conserved last residue, phenylalanine or tryptophan, is missing, so a read error is likely. The chain is built from TRBV7-2 and TRBJ1-2, with D possibly TRBD1 on 6 matching bases. V lost 2 bases to trimming and J lost 8 bases, with 15 bases between them. Germline V CDR1 and CDR2: SGHTA, FQGNSA. This CDR3 has 14 residues. The CDR3 reads CASSLYGRGRGYTL. The CDR3 bases are TGTGCCAGCAGCTTATATGGCAGGGGTCGAGGCTACACCCTC.

This clonotype was observed a handful of times. V usage is TRBV2 and J usage is TRBJ2-1, with 13 positions matching TRBD2. The J call may be mistaken, given a closer DNA end match to TRBJ2-5. This CDR3 comprises 17 residues. Germline CDR1 SNHLY, CDR2 FYNNEI. The CDR3: CASSELGGLAGKETQYF. Here the CDR3 DNA reads TGTGCCAGCAGTGAGTTGGGGGGACTAGCGGGAAAAGAGACCCAGTACTTC.

The rearrangement joins TRBV19 to TRBJ1-4; no clear D. The ends were cut back, 5 bases at V and 0 bases at J, with 7 bases in the middle. Germline CDR1 is LNHDA and CDR2 is SQIVND (reference sequence). The CDR3 extends over 14 amino acids. The DNA for the CDR3 is TGTGCCAGTAGTCCTCTGTCAACTAATGAAAAACTGTTTTTT. Translated: CASSPLSTNEKLFF.

This rearrangement joins TRBV14 to TRBJ2-1, with D perhaps given as TRBD1 or TRBD2 (5 bases each). In germline, CDR1 is SGHDN, CDR2 FVKESK. CDR3 length: 16 amino acids. V lost 0 bases and J lost 8, with 17 bases in between. The CDR3 region is CASSQDQRFGTDEQFF. CDR3 coding DNA: TGTGCCAGCAGCCAAGATCAACGCTTTGGGACCGATGAGCAGTTCTTC. The whole variable domain, remainder taken from reference TRBV14 and TRBJ2-1, is EAGVTQFPSHSVIEKGQTVTLRCDPISGHDNLYWYRRVMGKEIKFLLHFVKESKQDESGMPNNRFLAERTGGTYSTLKVQPAELEDSGVYFCASSQDQRFGTDEQFFGPGTRLTVL.

The CDR3 nucleotides are TGTGCCAGCAGATTTCTTCGAACTGGGGCCAACGTCCTGACTTTC. This gives the protein CASRFLRTGANVLTF. V gene TRBV7-2 combines with J gene TRBJ2-6; D remains ambiguous. Germline V CDR1 and CDR2: SGHTA, FQGNSA. Trimming removed 6 bases at V and 2 bases at J, with 11 bases between. The CDR3 totals 15 residues. The entire variable domain, with the rest obtained from reference TRBV7-2 and TRBJ2-6, is as follows: GAGVSQSPSNKVTEKGKDVELRCDPISGHTALYWYRQSLGQGLEFLIYFQGNSAPDKSGLPSDRFSAERTGGSVSTLTIQRTQQEDSAVYLCASRFLRTGANVLTFGAGSRLTVL.

This chain joins TRBV7-3 and TRBJ1-4; a possible D gene is TRBD1 (5 bases). V lost 2 bases, J lost 7 bases, and 14 bases lay in between. The CDR3 runs 15 residues. The germline CDR1 and CDR2 sequences are SGHTA and FQGTGA. The CDR3 region is CASSLSGGAREKLFF. CDR3 nucleotide sequence: TGTGCCAGCAGCTTATCTGGAGGGGCACGTGAAAAACTGTTTTTT.

The V gene is TRBV2, the J gene TRBJ2-7; tentatively, D is TRBD2 (5 bases). In germline, CDR1 is SNHLY, CDR2 FYNNEI. The CDR3 has 14 residues. Trimming took 11 bases from V and 1 from J, leaving 18 bases between them. The CDR3 DNA is TGTGCCTCTGTGCGGGCCCCCCTTTCCTACGAGCAGTACTTC. Encoded protein: CASVRAPLSYEQYF. The variable domain in full, completed from reference TRBV2 and TRBJ2-7, reads EPEVTQTPSHQVTQMGQEVILRCVPISNHLYFYWYRQILGQKVEFLVSFYNNEISEKSEIFDDQFSVERPDGSNFTLKIRSTKLEDSAMYFCASVRAPLSYEQYFGPGTRLTVT.

This clonotype was seen a handful of times. The gene calls are TRBV6-5 and TRBJ1-4; D uncertain. The CDR3 sequence is 14 residues long. V lost 2 bases, J lost 0 bases, and 4 bases lay in between. Per the germline V gene, CDR1 is MNHEY and CDR2 is SVGAGI. The CDR3 DNA is TGTGCCAGCAGTTACGGGACAACTAATGAAAAACTGTTTTTT. It is translated as CASSYGTTNEKLFF.

This clonotype was seen only a few times. The chain uses TRBV7-9 and TRBJ2-5, with 10 positions matching TRBD2. The CDR3 totals 16 residues. Germline-derived CDR1 and CDR2 are SEHNR and FQNEAQ (reference sequence). J lost 6 bases, V lost 3 bases, and 10 bases had no gene match. Written as DNA, the CDR3 is TGTGCCAGCAGCTTTTTCAAGCGGGGGGGCCGGAAGACCCAGTACTTC. Encoded protein: CASSFFKRGGRKTQYF.

This clonotype turned up a few times. This chain joins TRBV24-1 and TRBJ2-1, with 10 positions matching TRBD1. This CDR3 has 15 amino acids. V gave up 4 bases and J gave up 5 bases; unmatched junction bases: 4. Germline lookup yields CDR1 KGHDR and CDR2 SFDVKD. The CDR3 loop reads CATSEPGQGHNEQFF. DNA for the CDR3: TGTGCCACCAGTGAACCGGGACAGGGGCACAATGAGCAGTTCTTC.